This T cell receptor (beta chain) was sequenced for a study of technical replicates of blood from a handful of donors (dated by TCRdb to 2016 to 2017). Turning to this clone: Its recognized antigen is unknown. No quality values exist for individual bases; no much larger clone is one base distant.

The library relied on the immunoSEQ multiplex PCR assay. Here the immuneACCESS table is served through TCRdb, limited to in-frame sequences with V and J called. Missing clones are a known gap in these copies; in checked studies unresolved V genes cover under half, and the rest lacks a known reason. For this sample the table gives 85,000 to 100,000 clones, of which approximately 95% were detected only once. The ten largest clones capture more than 0.2% of the sample. Trimming removed 3 bases from V and 6 bases from J; the gene matches leave 8 bases unexplained. There are 15 amino acids in the CDR3, from cysteine to phenylalanine inclusive. Solely the CDR3 DNA is kept, with 45 bases framed from the first base. Sequences KGHSH (CDR1) and LQKENI (CDR2) are obtained from the germline V gene.

This TCR came from a human donor in good health. Recombination linked TRBV18 to TRBJ1-1, and TRBD1 aligns with 9 junction nucleotides. The sequencing sample was made of T cells isolated from PBMCs. For the CDR3, the sequence is CASSPGDRVFAEAFF. The sequenced DNA: TGTGCCAGCTCACCCGGGGACAGGGTGTTCGCTGAAGCTTTCTTT.